This TCR beta chain stems from a study of blood T cell repertoires in COVID-19. Study details: There were acute and convalescent COVID-19 samples, and they came from the United States, Italy and Spain. PBMCs, B-cell-depleted T cells, or T cells provided the cDNA or gDNA that made up the material.

As originally analysed: Counts of nucleated cells, estimated from reference gene primer amplification, were obtained. Sequencing was performed with immunoSEQ multiplex PCR; in TCRdb, only in-frame clones are kept and a portion is missing. D and trimming were read from the DNA, whereas the V and J calls and clone size are those reported in that table. The sample has more than 120,000 clones; just under 90% are singletons. The CDR3 totals 16 residues. The ends were cut back, 3 bases at V and 2 bases at J, with 16 bases in the middle. The germline V gene has CDR1 LNHNV and CDR2 YYDKDF (reference sequence).

The chain links TRBV15 to TRBJ1-2; maybe TRBD1 (6 bases). The TCR comes from a woman aged 45 to 65 with active or convalescent COVID-19. The sequenced sample was peripheral blood. Here the CDR3 DNA reads TGTGCCACCAGCAGCCAGATCACTGGGGGCAACTATGGCTACACCTTC. Amino acid sequence: CATSSQITGGNYGYTF.